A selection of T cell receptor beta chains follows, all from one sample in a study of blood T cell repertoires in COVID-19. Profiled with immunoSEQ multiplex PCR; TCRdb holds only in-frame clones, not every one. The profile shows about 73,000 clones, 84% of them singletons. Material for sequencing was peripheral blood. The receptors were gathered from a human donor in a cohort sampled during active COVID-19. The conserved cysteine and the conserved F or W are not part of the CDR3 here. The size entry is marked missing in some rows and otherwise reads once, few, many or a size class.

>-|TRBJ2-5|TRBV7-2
ASSLAPGLATKETQY
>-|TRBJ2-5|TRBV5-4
ASSSTGRQETQY
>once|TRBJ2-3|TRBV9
ASSVLAGRDTQY
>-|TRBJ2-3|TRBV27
ASTGRSWTTHTDTQY
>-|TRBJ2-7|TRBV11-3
ASSSTGEQY
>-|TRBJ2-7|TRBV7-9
ASSLRGTEQY
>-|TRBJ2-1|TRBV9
ASSAERYNEQF
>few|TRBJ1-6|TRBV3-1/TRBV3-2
ASSQGTGGSPLH
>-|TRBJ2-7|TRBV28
ASGVYAGRLQY
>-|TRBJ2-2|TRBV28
ASTSGTSHAGELF
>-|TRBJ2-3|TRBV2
ASSVLAGGADTQY
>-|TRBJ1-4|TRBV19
ASSEVRGEKLF
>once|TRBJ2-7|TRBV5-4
ASSLTGGIYEQY
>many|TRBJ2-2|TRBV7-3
ASSLGQGHTGELF
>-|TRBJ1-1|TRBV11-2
ASSPRQGLNTEAF
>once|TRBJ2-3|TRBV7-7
ASSLGVGLNTDTQY
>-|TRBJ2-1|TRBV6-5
ASSRSGSSYNEQF
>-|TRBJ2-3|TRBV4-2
ASSQGSGGGTDTQY
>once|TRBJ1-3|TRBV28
ASSWGGTGNTIY
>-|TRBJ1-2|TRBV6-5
ASSYQGSYGYT
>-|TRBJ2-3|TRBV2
ASIDLAGVPDTQY
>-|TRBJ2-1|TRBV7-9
ASRPGTGGFVYNEQF